What follows are 26 T cell receptor beta chains derived from one specimen sequenced in a study of metastatic and nonmetastatic thyroid tumors. Before thyroid surgery, none of the patients had received any treatment. TCRdb recomputed clones from the PCR reads via MiXCR. This table has more than 40,000 clones, 28% appearing once. The specimen sequenced was blood. The receptors shown here come from a male donor with papillary thyroid cancer or a benign thyroid nodule (not recorded which). Some clones in this sample may be carry-over from other donors' samples.

Ten or more counts support this clone. The V call is TRBV6-5, the J call TRBJ1-5; no firm D call. V was pared by 0 bases and J by 6 bases, with 12 bases between. The CDR3 is 15 amino acids. Germline CDR1 MNHEY, CDR2 SVGAGI. For the CDR3, the DNA is TGTGCCAGCAGTTACTCGGCCGAGGGAGGTCAGCCCCAGCATTTT. Amino acids: CASSYSAEGGQPQHF.

A note on this clone: This is likely a read error, given that the CDR3 carries no conserved phenylalanine or tryptophan at its end. No DNA is shown, since the ends of the CDR3 on it are uncertain; the CDR3 is the one TCRdb lists. The rearrangement links TRBV6-1 to TRBJ1-2. Germline CDR1 reads MNHNS; CDR2 reads SASEGT. The CDR3 contains 14 residues when both ends are counted. CDR3 sequence: CASSSVDGIYGDTY.

The chain couples TRBV12-3 or TRBV12-4 to TRBJ1-5; D is perhaps TRBD1 (5 bases). The CDR3 runs to 14 residues. The ends were cut back, 5 bases at V and 11 bases at J, with 19 bases in the middle. The CDR3 sequence: CASSQGAQGQSQHF. CDR3 nucleotides: TGTGCCAGCAGTCAGGGAGCCCAGGGCCAGTCCCAGCATTTT.

The chain combines TRBV4-2 with TRBJ2-7; perhaps TRBD1 as D (6 bases). This CDR3 is built from 15 residues. V lost 1 base and J 4 bases, leaving 14 bases between the germline ends. The germline gives CDR1 LGHNA, CDR2 YNFKEQ. CDR3 protein: CASSQALQGWYEQYF. In DNA form, the CDR3 reads TGTGCCAGCAGCCAAGCCCTTCAGGGGTGGTACGAGCAGTACTTC.

This clone has just a few counts. The J gene is TRBJ1-1, the V gene TRBV6-1; D not certain. Trimming cost V 7 bases and J 11 bases, with 20 bases left between them. Germline assignment: CDR1 MNHNS and CDR2 SASEGT. The CDR3 is 13 amino acids. The CDR3 nucleotides read TGTGCCAGCATAGCGACGGTTGCTCTCGGTGCTTTCTTT. Translated, it gives CASIATVALGAFF.

The rearrangement uses TRBV20-1 and TRBJ2-3; D is ambiguous. V dropped 1 base and J dropped 2 bases, with 13 bases sitting between them. The CDR3 sequence is 15 residues long. CDR1 is DFQATT, CDR2 SNEGSKA, per germline (reference sequence). The CDR3 sequence is CSARGPARPTDTQYF. The CDR3 DNA reads as TGCAGTGCTAGAGGACCCGCCCGCCCCACAGATACGCAGTATTTT.

A note on this clone: The germline gene is not matched at one end of the junction; a read error may be the cause. This chain joins TRBV3-1 and TRBJ1-2; D not resolved. There are 14 residues in the CDR3. Germline CDR1 is LGHDT and CDR2 is YNNKEL (reference sequence). The CDR3 DNA is TGTGCCAGCAACCAAGAACACGGTAACTATGGCTACACCTTC. This translates into CASNQEHGNYGYTF.

The V and J genes are TRBV20-1 and TRBJ1-2, with D unresolved. CDR1 and CDR2 from the germline V gene are DFQATT and SNEGSKA (reference sequence). The ends were cut back, 6 bases at V and 0 bases at J, with 11 bases in the middle. The length of the CDR3 is 13 residues. The CDR3 region has the DNA TGCAGTGCACAAGACGCTGCTAACTATGGCTACACCTTC. Protein sequence: CSAQDAANYGYTF.

This clone was observed a handful of times. The V gene is TRBV19, the J gene TRBJ2-2, with D possibly TRBD2 on 6 matching bases. Trimming took off 3 bases at V and 6 bases at J, with 11 bases between the two ends. The germline V gene has CDR1 LNHDA and CDR2 SQIVND (reference sequence). The CDR3 is 14 amino acids. The CDR3 loop reads CASSISPGAGELFF. For the CDR3, the DNA is TGTGCCAGTAGTATCTCCCCGGGGGCCGGGGAGCTGTTTTTT.

The chain has TRBV4-3 and TRBJ2-1; D gene uncertain. The CDR3 length is 13 residues. Germline CDR1 and CDR2: LGHNA and YSLEER. V was trimmed by 1 base and J by 7 bases, leaving 8 bases between them. The CDR3 sequence is CASSQGRVNEQFF. The CDR3 nucleotides read TGCGCCAGCAGCCAAGGGCGTGTAAATGAGCAGTTCTTC.

This clone was seen repeatedly, ten times or more. The chain uses TRBV30 and TRBJ2-4, with 8 bases matching TRBD2. This CDR3 spans 14 amino acids. CDR1 GTSNPN and CDR2 SVGIG come from the germline V gene (reference sequence). V dropped 0 bases and J dropped 8; count of bases not matched to a gene: 6. CDR3 residues: CAWSVSGGVDIQYF. For the CDR3, the DNA is TGTGCCTGGAGTGTCTCCGGGGGGGTGGACATTCAGTACTTC.

This clone turned up a few times. The chain links TRBV6-6 to TRBJ2-7; 9 bases align to TRBD2. The CDR3 has 16 amino acids. Per the germline V gene, CDR1 is MNHNY and CDR2 is SVGAGI (reference sequence). Trimming removed 1 base from V and 3 bases from J; junction bases left unmatched: 7. The CDR3 DNA reads as TGTGCCAGCAGTTACTGGCAAGCGGGAGGCCGCTACGAGCAGTACTTC. Translation gives CASSYWQAGGRYEQYF.

Ten or more counts support this clone. The V call is TRBV25-1, the J call TRBJ2-3; D unresolved. This CDR3 is 10 amino acids long. Germline loops: CDR1 MGHDK, CDR2 SYGVNS. Trimming stripped 8 bases from V and 2 bases from J, with 2 bases between. The CDR3, as DNA: TGTGCCAGCCCCACAGATACGCAGTATTTT. The encoded protein is CASPTDTQYF.

This clone was recorded a few times. V gene TRBV6-2 or TRBV6-3 combines with J gene TRBJ2-7, with D maybe TRBD1 (7 bases). Germline CDR1 is MNHEY and CDR2 is SVGEGT. Between the trimmed V and J ends, which lost 10 bases and 5 bases, there was a span of 21 bases. There are 14 residues in the CDR3. CDR3 protein: CATLAGQWNHEQYF. The DNA of the CDR3 is TGTGCCACCCTCGCGGGACAGTGGAACCACGAGCAGTACTTC.

This chain joins TRBV2 and TRBJ2-7, with 7 nucleotides matching TRBD2. Germline V gene data show CDR1 as SNHLY and CDR2 as FYNNEI. This CDR3 is built from 14 residues. Trimming removed 6 bases from V and 4 bases from J; junction bases left unmatched: 9. CDR3 in amino acids: CASRERLAVYEQYF. CDR3 bases: TGTGCCAGCAGAGAGAGGCTAGCGGTATACGAGCAGTACTTC.

In this sample, this clone turned up many times. The chain links TRBV11-2 to TRBJ2-2; 10 positions agree with TRBD2. The germline V gene encodes CDR1 SGHAT and CDR2 FQNNGV. Unmatched junction bases numbered 6, after V lost 7 bases and J lost 1 base. The CDR3 sequence is 16 residues long. The CDR3 DNA follows: TGTGCCAGCAAACGACTAGCGGGCCTGAACACCGGGGAGCTGTTTTTT. Residues: CASKRLAGLNTGELFF.

This clone was recorded a few times. The CDR3 loop reads CASSWTSASYEQYF. DNA for the CDR3: TGTGCCAGCAGTTGGACTAGCGCCTCCTACGAGCAGTACTTC. The chain is built from TRBV27 and TRBJ2-7; 9 bases agree with TRBD2. Germline CDR1 reads MNHEY; CDR2 reads SMNVEV (reference sequence). After removal of 4 bases from V and 0 bases from J, the junction contained 1 base not matched to a gene. This CDR3 has 14 amino acids.

By frequency in the sample, this clone is medium-sized. The chain recombines TRBV28 with TRBJ2-7; D assignment may be TRBD1 or TRBD2 (6 bases each). There are 16 residues in the CDR3. Trimming removed 7 bases at V and 3 bases at J, with 22 bases between. Per the germline V gene, CDR1 is MDHEN and CDR2 is SYDVKM. This CDR3 reads CASTSATGAEDYEQYF. The CDR3 nucleotides are TGTGCCAGCACCTCTGCAACGGGGGCGGAAGACTACGAGCAGTACTTC.

This clone was seen only a few times. A much more abundant neighbour one base away suggests this may be a read error. This chain connects TRBV20-1 to TRBJ2-5, with D perhaps matching TRBD1 or TRBD2 (5 bases each). V lost 6 bases to trimming and J lost 4 bases, with 18 bases between them. From germline, CDR1 is DFQATT and CDR2 SNEGSKA (reference sequence). The length of the CDR3 is 14 residues. The DNA for the CDR3 is TGCAGTGCCAAACCTCAAGGGGACCTAGAGACCCAGTACTTC. Translated: CSAKPQGDLETQYF.

This clone occurred many times. Given a much more abundant clone one base away, this may be a read error. This chain uses TRBV30 with TRBJ2-2, with no clear D. The length of the CDR3 is 13 residues. CDR1 is GTSNPN, CDR2 SVGIG, per germline (reference sequence). With 2 bases removed from V and 10 bases from J, the gap between germline ends came to 14 bases. This CDR3 is CAWSPDLPVELFF. Here the CDR3 DNA reads TGTGCCTGGAGTCCCGACTTACCCGTGGAGCTGTTTTTT.

V and J are TRBV20-1 and TRBJ2-7; 13 bases agree with TRBD2. CDR1 DFQATT and CDR2 SNEGSKA come from the germline V gene (reference sequence). The CDR3 sequence is 14 residues long. J gave up 2 bases and V 5 bases, and 3 bases lay outside the gene matches. CDR3 amino acids: CSAHGTSGAYEQYF. CDR3 coding DNA: TGCAGTGCTCACGGGACTAGCGGGGCCTACGAGCAGTACTTC.

This clone has at least ten counts. As DNA, the CDR3 is TGTGCCAGCAGTCCTAGAATCGGGACTAGCGGTGAGACCCAGTACTTC. It specifies CASSPRIGTSGETQYF. V usage is TRBV28 and J usage is TRBJ2-5, with 11 bases lining up with TRBD2. V lost 5 bases to trimming and J lost 5 bases; unmatched junction nucleotides: 10. Germline-derived CDR1 and CDR2 are MDHEN and SYDVKM. The CDR3 consists of 16 residues.

J is TRBJ2-5 and V is TRBV7-2; no clear D gene. V was clipped by 5 bases and J by 1 base, with 8 bases between them. The CDR3 spans 13 residues. Germline V gene sequence: CDR1 SGHTA, CDR2 FQGNSA. The CDR3: CASSPFGQETQYF. The DNA for the CDR3 is TGTGCCAGCAGCCCGTTTGGCCAAGAGACCCAGTACTTC.

By sample fraction, this clone is medium-sized (0.01 to 0.1%). The rearrangement joins TRBV20-1 to TRBJ2-7; D is possibly TRBD1 or TRBD2 (5 bases each). There are 11 residues in the CDR3. Per the germline V gene, CDR1 is DFQATT and CDR2 is SNEGSKA (reference sequence). V lost 2 bases to trimming and J lost 6 bases, with 8 bases between them. The DNA of the CDR3 is TGCAGTGCTAGATTGGGGACCGAGCAGTACTTC. This codes for CSARLGTEQYF.

V usage is TRBV30 and J usage is TRBJ1-2; D is ambiguous. This CDR3 comprises 8 residues. V was shortened by 8 bases and J by 7 bases, with 5 bases between the two germline ends. Germline CDR1 is GTSNPN and CDR2 is SVGIG (reference sequence). As DNA, the CDR3 is TGTGCCCACAGTGGCTACACCTTC. Protein product: CAHSGYTF.

A word on this clone: Its ends do not fully match the called genes, so a read error is possible. The rearrangement links TRBV12-3 or TRBV12-4 to TRBJ2-7; 7 nucleotides align to TRBD1. This CDR3 spans 16 amino acids. The CDR3 DNA reads TGTGCCAACAGTTTAAGTTGTGTGGGACAGACATACGAGCAGTACTTC. It codes for CANSLSCVGQTYEQYF.